What follows is one TCR beta chain and its context. Its antigen is not known. Germline CDR1 SGHAT, CDR2 FQNNGV. This CDR3 spans 17 amino acids. V dropped 5 bases and J dropped 3 bases, with 21 bases sitting between them. These data are taken from a study of cytomegalovirus exposure and HLA in healthy donors. Background on the study: Unique TCR beta sequences numbering about 100 million came from around 180 million T cells in an earlier analysis. General observations from the study: Investigators reported fewer than 200 TCR beta chains as tied to cytomegalovirus.

PCR employed 60 Vbeta and 13 Jbeta primers. Only in-frame clones appear in the TCRdb table, and some are missing; sequencing was by immunoSEQ multiplex PCR. The data contain 35,000 to 45,000 clones, more than 50% of them singletons. The chain couples TRBV11-2 to TRBJ2-3; maybe TRBD2 (5 bases). The sequence was collected from a woman in her 40s in good health and CMV-seropositive. The sample comprised PBMCs. The CDR3 coding sequence is TGTGCCAGCAGCCTCCTCCCCGGACTCGACGCAACAGATACGCAGTATTTT. Protein sequence: CASSLLPGLDATDTQYF.